The sequence of this T cell receptor (beta chain) was determined in a study of CD8 T cells in ankylosing spondylitis. There are a few counts of this clonotype. What it binds is unknown. Study-wide points: For ankylosing spondylitis blood, a TCR beta motif of about eight highly homologous variants appeared characteristic.

The V segment lost 5 bases and the J segment 4 bases; nucleotides outside the gene matches: 9. CDR3 size: 15 residues. Looked up from germline, CDR1 is SGHTA and CDR2 is FQGNSA. Quantitative 5'-RACE with molecular barcodes generated TCR beta libraries. TCRdb re-called the 5' RACE reads through MiXCR, storing one row per CDR3 protein. The profile shows more than 650,000 distinct CDR3 sequences, 10% to 15% of them singletons. The receptor comes from a male donor with ankylosing spondylitis. The V and J genes are TRBV7-2 and TRBJ1-2; 8 nucleotides line up with TRBD1. The sample taken for sequencing was blood, either unsorted or a sorted T cell fraction (not recorded which). The CDR3: CASSPGTGTIYGYTF. DNA of the CDR3: TGTGCCAGCAGCCCCGGGACAGGCACTATCTATGGCTACACCTTC.